Listed below are T cell receptor beta chains from one sample, sequenced in a study of T cells in Graves' hyperthyroidism and ophthalmopathy. TCRdb processed the multiplex PCR reads anew with MiXCR; each CDR3 protein has one entry. In the table there are 350,000 to 450,000 distinct CDR3 sequences, about 17% of which are singletons. Specimen: blood. These receptor sequences come from a woman aged 25 to 39 with Graves' hyperthyroidism that later progressed to Graves' ophthalmopathy. CDR3s include the opening cysteine and the closing phenylalanine or tryptophan. A D gene is named only where the DNA matches it firmly. Not all rows give a size; the values are once, few, many and, for expanded clones, a class.

CDR3 protein: CARSRTDTQYF
CDR3 DNA: TGTGCCAGGTCTCGCACAGATACGCAGTATTTT
V gene: TRBV9
J gene: TRBJ2-3
D gene: NA
clone size: NA

CDR3 protein: CALDSQAYTDTQYF
CDR3 DNA: TGTGCCCTTGACTCCCAAGCTTACACAGATACGCAGTATTTT
V gene: TRBV30
J gene: TRBJ2-3
D gene: NA
clone size: NA

CDR3 protein: CASSLGDVYEQYF
CDR3 DNA: TGTGCCAGCAGCTTAGGAGACGTTTACGAGCAGTACTTC
V gene: TRBV7-9
J gene: TRBJ2-7
D gene: NA
clone size: many

CDR3 protein: CASSQGPGGTGVRNTIYF
CDR3 DNA: TGTGCCAGCAGCCAAGGACCGGGGGGGACAGGCGTACGGAACACCATATATTTT
V gene: TRBV3-1
J gene: TRBJ1-3
D gene: TRBD1
clone size: many

CDR3 protein: CASSRGSGTSGETQYF
CDR3 DNA: TGCGCCAGCAGCCGAGGCTCCGGGACTAGCGGAGAGACCCAGTACTTC
V gene: TRBV7-2
J gene: TRBJ2-5
D gene: TRBD2
clone size: NA

CDR3 protein: CASSAGSVGFNEKLFF
CDR3 DNA: TGTGCCAGCAGTGCAGGTTCCGTCGGATTTAACGAAAAACTGTTTTTT
V gene: TRBV28
J gene: TRBJ1-4
D gene: NA
clone size: NA

CDR3 protein: CASSSGETGGSSPLHF
CDR3 DNA: TGCGCCAGCAGCTCGGGAGAGACAGGGGGAAGTTCACCCCTCCACTTT
V gene: TRBV5-1
J gene: TRBJ1-6
D gene: TRBD1
clone size: few

CDR3 protein: CSASGLERSYNEQFF
CDR3 DNA: TGCAGTGCTAGCGGACTAGAACGATCCTACAATGAGCAGTTCTTC
V gene: TRBV20-1
J gene: TRBJ2-1
D gene: TRBD2
clone size: few

CDR3 protein: CAGSFKGNTEAFF
CDR3 DNA: TGTGCCGGCAGTTTCAAGGGGAACACTGAAGCTTTCTTT
V gene: TRBV28
J gene: TRBJ1-1
D gene: NA
clone size: few

CDR3 protein: CASSAGTGYQPQHF
CDR3 DNA: TGTGCCAGCAGCGCCGGGACAGGGTACCAGCCCCAGCATTTT
V gene: TRBV2
J gene: TRBJ1-5
D gene: TRBD1
clone size: many

CDR3 protein: CASRSPNGRRHNEQFF
CDR3 DNA: TGTGCCAGCAGGTCCCCAAACGGGAGGCGACACAATGAGCAGTTCTTC
V gene: TRBV28
J gene: TRBJ2-1
D gene: TRBD2
clone size: many

CDR3 protein: CASSPQGDGELFF
CDR3 DNA: TGTGCCAGCAGTCCTCAGGGAGACGGGGAGCTGTTTTTT
V gene: TRBV3-1
J gene: TRBJ2-2
D gene: NA
clone size: few

CDR3 protein: CASSLWSSDVNTGELFF
CDR3 DNA: TGTGCCAGCAGTTTATGGTCCAGCGATGTGAACACCGGGGAGCTGTTTTTT
V gene: TRBV12-3/TRBV12-4
J gene: TRBJ2-2
D gene: NA
clone size: many

CDR3 protein: CASSQGGVRDRQNEQFF
CDR3 DNA: TGTGCCAGCAGCCAAGGGGGAGTCCGGGACAGGCAAAATGAGCAGTTCTTC
V gene: TRBV7-2
J gene: TRBJ2-1
D gene: TRBD1
clone size: NA

CDR3 protein: CASRTGTGFTDTQYF
CDR3 DNA: TGTGCCAGTAGGACCGGGACAGGGTTCACAGATACGCAGTATTTT
V gene: TRBV6-1
J gene: TRBJ2-3
D gene: TRBD1
clone size: many

CDR3 protein: CAWSPAGGGVYGYTF
CDR3 DNA: TGTGCCTGGAGCCCTGCTGGGGGGGGGGTGTATGGCTACACCTTC
V gene: TRBV30
J gene: TRBJ1-2
D gene: NA
clone size: many

CDR3 protein: CSAGGSDRVDGYTF
CDR3 DNA: TGCAGTGCTGGGGGATCGGACAGGGTGGATGGCTACACCTTC
V gene: TRBV20-1
J gene: TRBJ1-2
D gene: TRBD1
clone size: many

CDR3 protein: CAIKQGAEAFF
CDR3 DNA: TGTGCCATAAAGCAGGGGGCTGAAGCTTTCTTT
V gene: TRBV3-1
J gene: TRBJ1-1
D gene: TRBD1
clone size: many

CDR3 protein: CASSQDLFSGGAHNEQFF
CDR3 DNA: TGTGCCAGCAGCCAAGATCTCTTTAGCGGGGGGGCGCACAATGAGCAGTTCTTC
V gene: TRBV3-1
J gene: TRBJ2-1
D gene: TRBD2
clone size: NA

CDR3 protein: CASSPTQDGTGGGSPLHF
CDR3 DNA: TGTGCCAGCAGTCCCACGCAGGACGGGACAGGGGGTGGTTCACCCCTCCACTTT
V gene: TRBV27
J gene: TRBJ1-6
D gene: TRBD1
clone size: many

CDR3 protein: CATSRDLNRGLSDTQYF
CDR3 DNA: TGTGCCACCAGCAGAGATCTCAACAGGGGGCTCTCCGATACGCAGTATTTT
V gene: TRBV15
J gene: TRBJ2-3
D gene: TRBD1
clone size: many

CDR3 protein: CAWSAGEGTGELFF
CDR3 DNA: TGTGCCTGGTCGGCGGGAGAGGGCACCGGGGAGCTGTTTTTT
V gene: TRBV30
J gene: TRBJ2-2
D gene: TRBD2
clone size: many

CDR3 protein: CAISRTGEIDTEAFF
CDR3 DNA: TGTGCCATCAGCCGGACAGGGGAGATTGACACTGAAGCTTTCTTT
V gene: TRBV10-3
J gene: TRBJ1-1
D gene: TRBD1
clone size: many

CDR3 protein: CASSDSLFQAEQFF
CDR3 DNA: TGTGCCAGCAGTGACTCGTTATTCCAGGCCGAGCAGTTCTTC
V gene: TRBV6-5
J gene: TRBJ2-1
D gene: NA
clone size: NA

CDR3 protein: CASSPDRDGLAYNYEQYF
CDR3 DNA: TGTGCCAGCTCACCGGACAGGGACGGGCTAGCGTACAACTACGAGCAGTACTTC
V gene: TRBV18
J gene: TRBJ2-7
D gene: TRBD1
clone size: many

CDR3 protein: CASSLLLDNEQFF
CDR3 DNA: TGCGCCAGCAGCTTGTTACTCGACAATGAGCAGTTCTTC
V gene: TRBV5-1
J gene: TRBJ2-1
D gene: NA
clone size: NA

CDR3 protein: CASSQRQGWTEAFF
CDR3 DNA: TGTGCCAGCAGTCAAAGACAGGGATGGACTGAAGCTTTCTTT
V gene: TRBV6-1
J gene: TRBJ1-1
D gene: TRBD1
clone size: few

CDR3 protein: CATSREAGRTEAFF
CDR3 DNA: TGTGCCACCAGCAGAGAGGCAGGGCGCACTGAAGCTTTCTTT
V gene: TRBV15
J gene: TRBJ1-1
D gene: NA
clone size: many

CDR3 protein: CASSLFEGGELFF
CDR3 DNA: TGTGCCAGCAGCTTATTTGAAGGCGGGGAGCTGTTTTTT
V gene: TRBV7-9
J gene: TRBJ2-2
D gene: NA
clone size: few

CDR3 protein: CSASEVMNTEAFF
CDR3 DNA: TGCAGTGCTTCAGAAGTAATGAACACTGAAGCTTTCTTT
V gene: TRBV20-1
J gene: TRBJ1-1
D gene: NA
clone size: NA

CDR3 protein: CASSQALMASGNTIYF
CDR3 DNA: TGTGCCAGCAGCCAAGCGCTGATGGCCTCTGGAAACACCATATATTTT
V gene: TRBV3-1
J gene: TRBJ1-3
D gene: NA
clone size: NA

CDR3 protein: CASSRGGSDYEQYF
CDR3 DNA: TGCGCCAGCAGCCGCGGGGGGTCAGATTACGAGCAGTACTTC
V gene: TRBV5-1
J gene: TRBJ2-7
D gene: TRBD2
clone size: NA

CDR3 protein: CASSTDRGYQPQHF
CDR3 DNA: TGTGCCAGTAGTACGGACAGGGGGTATCAGCCCCAGCATTTT
V gene: TRBV19
J gene: TRBJ1-5
D gene: TRBD1
clone size: NA

CDR3 protein: CAIWTQPPGPYGYTF
CDR3 DNA: TGTGCCATCTGGACACAGCCCCCCGGTCCCTATGGCTACACCTTC
V gene: TRBV10-3
J gene: TRBJ1-2
D gene: NA
clone size: few

CDR3 protein: CASSVEGAAVERFF
CDR3 DNA: TGTGCCAGCAGCGTAGAAGGGGCGGCAGTAGAGCGTTTCTTT
V gene: TRBV9
J gene: TRBJ1-1
D gene: NA
clone size: many

CDR3 protein: CASSSGLLSGPLGTDTQYF
CDR3 DNA: TGTGCCAGCAGTTCCGGACTACTCAGCGGACCACTTGGCACAGATACGCAGTATTTT
V gene: TRBV12-3/TRBV12-4
J gene: TRBJ2-3
D gene: NA
clone size: many

CDR3 protein: CASSQGLSSYEQYF
CDR3 DNA: TGTGCCAGCAGCCAAGGACTTAGCTCCTACGAGCAGTACTTC
V gene: TRBV11-2
J gene: TRBJ2-7
D gene: NA
clone size: many

CDR3 protein: CASSPRNADTQYF
CDR3 DNA: TGTGCCAGCAGCCCCCGGAACGCAGATACGCAGTATTTT
V gene: TRBV7-3
J gene: TRBJ2-3
D gene: NA
clone size: NA

CDR3 protein: CASQRRTFYSNQPQHF
CDR3 DNA: TGTGCCTCGCAACGGAGGACGTTTTATAGCAATCAGCCCCAGCATTTT
V gene: TRBV28
J gene: TRBJ1-5
D gene: NA
clone size: NA

CDR3 protein: CASSPPGTANQPQHF
CDR3 DNA: TGTGCCAGCAGTCCCCCCGGGACAGCGAATCAGCCCCAGCATTTT
V gene: TRBV6-2/TRBV6-3
J gene: TRBJ1-5
D gene: TRBD1
clone size: many

CDR3 protein: CASSLVDPAYLINEQFF
CDR3 DNA: TGCGCCAGCAGCTTGGTCGATCCGGCTTACCTTATCAATGAGCAGTTCTTC
V gene: TRBV5-1
J gene: TRBJ2-1
D gene: NA
clone size: NA

CDR3 protein: CASSLRDRGLDEQYF
CDR3 DNA: TGTGCCAGCAGTTTAAGGGACAGGGGGTTAGACGAGCAGTACTTC
V gene: TRBV28
J gene: TRBJ2-7
D gene: TRBD1
clone size: few

CDR3 protein: CSASLSGAGYEQYF
CDR3 DNA: TGCAGTGCTAGTCTTTCCGGAGCGGGGTACGAGCAGTACTTC
V gene: TRBV20-1
J gene: TRBJ2-7
D gene: TRBD2
clone size: many

CDR3 protein: CASSSGTDNSPLHF
CDR3 DNA: TGTGCCAGCAGTTCCGGGACAGACAATTCACCCCTCCACTTT
V gene: TRBV12-3/TRBV12-4
J gene: TRBJ1-6
D gene: TRBD1
clone size: many

CDR3 protein: CASSQNRGLDEQFF
CDR3 DNA: TGTGCCAGCAGCCAAAACAGGGGCCTTGATGAGCAGTTCTTC
V gene: TRBV3-1
J gene: TRBJ2-1
D gene: TRBD1
clone size: many

CDR3 protein: CASSRVGTGELFF
CDR3 DNA: TGCGCCAGCAGCAGGGTTGGCACCGGGGAGCTGTTTTTT
V gene: TRBV5-1
J gene: TRBJ2-2
D gene: NA
clone size: NA

CDR3 protein: CASSQPNEGVYEQYF
CDR3 DNA: TGCGCCAGCAGCCAACCTAATGAAGGGGTATACGAGCAGTACTTC
V gene: TRBV4-1
J gene: TRBJ2-7
D gene: NA
clone size: few

CDR3 protein: CASTPRTGPDQETQYF
CDR3 DNA: TGTGCCAGTACCCCTCGGACAGGGCCAGATCAAGAGACCCAGTACTTC
V gene: TRBV19
J gene: TRBJ2-5
D gene: TRBD1
clone size: NA

CDR3 protein: CASSLWGTGELFF
CDR3 DNA: TGTGCCAGCAGTTTATGGGGGACCGGGGAGCTGTTTTTT
V gene: TRBV28
J gene: TRBJ2-2
D gene: NA
clone size: few

CDR3 protein: CSAAQGAQPQHF
CDR3 DNA: TGCAGTGCTGCTCAGGGGGCACAGCCCCAGCATTTT
V gene: TRBV20-1
J gene: TRBJ1-5
D gene: TRBD1
clone size: NA

CDR3 protein: CGWNYQGPVAYGYSF
CDR3 DNA: TGTGGCTGGAATTATCAGGGACCGGTAGCCTATGGCTACAGCTTC
V gene: TRBV30
J gene: TRBJ1-2
D gene: NA
clone size: NA

CDR3 protein: CASSPGTGVTGELFF
CDR3 DNA: TGTGCCAGCAGCCCCGGGACAGGGGTCACCGGGGAGCTGTTTTTT
V gene: TRBV6-1
J gene: TRBJ2-2
D gene: TRBD1
clone size: NA

CDR3 protein: CAGSSSRQGGSYEQYF
CDR3 DNA: TGTGCCGGCAGTTCTTCTAGACAGGGCGGATCCTACGAGCAGTACTTC
V gene: TRBV28
J gene: TRBJ2-7
D gene: TRBD1
clone size: many